One sample yielded the 8 T cell receptor beta chains listed below, sequenced in a study of CD8 T cells in Susac syndrome. Reverse transcription of roughly 0.45 to 1 ug RNA used random hexamers. TCRdb redid the calling of the immunoSEQ multiplex PCR reads with MiXCR, one entry per CDR3 protein. There are some 120,000 distinct CDR3 sequences in the sample; about 95% occur only once, and roughly 0.087% lies in the top ten. The sequencing sample was made of CD4+ T cells from PBMCs. The receptors were sampled from a human donor in good health.

The chain joins TRBV12-5 to TRBJ2-1; TRBD2 matches at 14 bases. The CDR3 consists of 16 residues. From germline, CDR1 is LGHNT and CDR2 FRNRAP. Trimming at V came to 6 bases and at J to 8 bases, leaving 9 bases not matched to a gene. CDR3 loop: CASGRPGLAGVHEQFF. The CDR3 DNA sequence: TGTGCTAGTGGCCGGCCGGGACTAGCGGGAGTTCATGAGCAGTTCTTC.

The chain is built from TRBV6-6 and TRBJ1-4; TRBD1 matches at 10 bases. The CDR3 is 15 amino acids. Germline loops: CDR1 MNHNY, CDR2 SVGAGI (reference sequence). The trim removed 5 bases at V and 4 bases at J, leaving 4 bases unmatched. The chain's CDR3 is CASSAGQGSNEKLFF. DNA for the CDR3: TGTGCCAGCAGTGCGGGACAGGGGAGTAATGAAAAACTGTTTTTT.

A few counts support this clonotype. The chain recombines TRBV4-2 with TRBJ2-5; perhaps D is TRBD1 or TRBD2 (5 bases each). V gave up 1 base and J gave up 3 bases, with 9 bases separating them. Germline CDR1 LGHNA, CDR2 YNFKEQ. The CDR3 spans 14 residues. The CDR3 here is CASSQGGTEETQYF. The CDR3 DNA follows: TGTGCCAGCAGCCAAGGTGGGACGGAAGAGACCCAGTACTTC.

V gene TRBV6-5 combines with J gene TRBJ2-3, with D unclear. The CDR3 runs to 14 residues. Trimming stripped 7 bases from V and 1 base from J, with 12 bases between. CDR1 is MNHEY, CDR2 SVGAGI, per germline. The CDR3: CASKARAGTDTQYF. The CDR3 DNA is TGTGCCAGCAAAGCCCGGGCTGGCACAGATACGCAGTATTTT.

This clonotype was observed a handful of times. This chain connects TRBV19 to TRBJ1-2; 7 positions match TRBD1. From germline, CDR1 is LNHDA and CDR2 SQIVND (reference sequence). The CDR3 runs 13 residues. The V and J ends lost 4 bases and 8 bases, in that order; junction bases with no gene match: 7. CDR3 in amino acids: CASSTTGLVGYTF. The CDR3 coding sequence is TGTGCCAGTAGTACGACAGGGCTCGTCGGCTACACCTTC.

The chain combines TRBV4-1 with TRBJ2-7, with TRBD1 identical over 7 bases. The germline V gene encodes CDR1 MGHRA and CDR2 YSYEKL. The junction had 10 bases not matched to a gene; V was cut back by 3 bases and J by 5 bases. The CDR3 consists of 15 residues. CDR3 region: CASSHPLGQDNEQYF. CDR3 DNA: TGCGCCAGCAGCCACCCCCTTGGACAGGACAACGAGCAGTACTTC.

This clonotype has a handful of counts. The chain uses TRBV3-1 and TRBJ2-7; 12 nucleotides match TRBD2. Germline CDR1 and CDR2: LGHDT and YNNKEL (reference sequence). The CDR3 runs 15 residues. V gave up 1 base and J gave up 2 bases; unmatched junction bases: 0. The DNA of the CDR3 is TGTGCCAGCAGCCAAGGGACTAGCGGGGCCTACGAGCAGTACTTC. It translates to CASSQGTSGAYEQYF.

The chain employs TRBV3-1 and TRBJ2-5; 8 nucleotides align to TRBD1. This CDR3 contains 15 residues. Germline assignment: CDR1 LGHDT and CDR2 YNNKEL (reference sequence). With V trimmed by 4 bases and J by 5 bases, 9 bases remained unmatched. CDR3 bases: TGTGCCAGCAGCCGCCCCGGACAGGGACAGGAGACCCAGTACTTC. Protein: CASSRPGQGQETQYF.